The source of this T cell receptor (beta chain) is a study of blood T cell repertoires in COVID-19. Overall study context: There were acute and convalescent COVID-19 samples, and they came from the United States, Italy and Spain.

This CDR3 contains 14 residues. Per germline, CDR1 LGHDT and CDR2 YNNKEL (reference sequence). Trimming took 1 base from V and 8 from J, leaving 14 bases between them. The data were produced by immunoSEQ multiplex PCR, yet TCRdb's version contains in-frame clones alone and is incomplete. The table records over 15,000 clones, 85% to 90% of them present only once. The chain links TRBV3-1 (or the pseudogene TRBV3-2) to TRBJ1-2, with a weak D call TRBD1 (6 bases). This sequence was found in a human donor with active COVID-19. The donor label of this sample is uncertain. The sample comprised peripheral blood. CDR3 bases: TGTGCCAGCAGCCAAGTAAGGACAGCCGGGGGCTACACCTTC. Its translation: CASSQVRTAGGYTF.